This T cell receptor beta chain was sequenced during a study of lymphopenia after photon versus proton radiotherapy. General study results and limits: Post-nadir diversity loss with photons came from oligoclonal expansion, particularly CD8+ Temra cells. In patients who died, overall survival fell as post-nadir TCR diversity dropped more. Photon-treated patients lost naive T cells and TCR diversity; proton-treated stayed stable. Only patients who died were analyzed for survival; proton advantage is unproven.

Germline CDR1 is MNHEY and CDR2 is SVGAGI. V lost 2 bases and J lost 3, with 11 bases in between. This CDR3 region has 14 residues. Data came from immunoSEQ multiplex PCR; TCRdb stores just in-frame clones and leaves some out. The sample lists around 160,000 clones; roughly nine tenths were seen once. Note on this clone: The antigen remains unidentified.

Sequencing used peripheral blood, obtained from a patient treated with photon-based radiotherapy. V and J are TRBV6-5 and TRBJ2-7, with D perhaps assigned TRBD1 or TRBD2 (5 bases each). This receptor was obtained from a man aged 45-60 years with gastric cancer. CDR3 in DNA: TGTGCCAGCAGTTACGGTCGGGGCGGCTACGAGCAGTACTTC. Its translation is CASSYGRGGYEQYF.